Shown below are 28 T cell receptor beta chains from a single sample sequenced in a study of response to subunit inactivated influenza vaccine (dated by TCRdb to the late 2010s). Library creation used RT-PCR. The run used an Illumina HiSeq 2500. The public reads were reanalyzed by TCRdb: fastp trimming at Q25, MiXCR alignment, in-frame beta chains only. CDR3 protein duplicates are merged, each entry listing the most common genes and DNA. The sample includes about 520,000 distinct CDR3 sequences, with 25% observed a single time. Of the sample, under 2.5% is held by the ten largest clones. Specimen: CD4+ T cells sorted from PBMCs, collected 5 days after vaccination. The receptors come from a man aged 50-60 years who received an inactivated influenza vaccine. Donor details come from another sample of the same person, matched by shared clones.

The chain has TRBV5-1 and TRBJ1-1; a weak D match, TRBD1 (5 bases). The germline V and J ends were trimmed by 3 bases and 1 base, with 10 bases remaining between them. The CDR3 totals 14 residues. From germline, CDR1 is SGHRS and CDR2 YFSETQ. CDR3 bases: TGCGCCAGCAGCTCGGGACGTCCGAACACTGAAGCTTTCTTT. Translation gives CASSSGRPNTEAFF. The full variable domain, in which reference TRBV5-1 and TRBJ1-1 provide the parts outside the CDR3, is KAGVTQTPRYLIKTRGQQVTLSCSPISGHRSVSWYQQTPGQGLQFLFEYFSETQRNKGNFPGRFSGRQFSNSRSEMNVSTLELGDSALYLCASSSGRPNTEAFFGQGTRLTVV.

This chain uses TRBV2 with TRBJ2-5, with D possibly TRBD2 on 6 matching bases. The V end was cut by 4 bases, the J end by 5 bases, with 14 bases between. CDR1 SNHLY and CDR2 FYNNEI come from the germline V gene. CDR3 length: 14 residues. The CDR3 spells CASSGSGRGETQYF. The CDR3 bases are TGTGCCAGCAGTGGCAGCGGGCGCGGTGAGACCCAGTACTTC.

Only a few counts were recorded for this clonotype. The gene calls are TRBV20-1 and TRBJ1-5; D is unclear. CDR1 and CDR2 (germline): DFQATT, SNEGSKA (reference sequence). Trimming removed 6 bases from V and 5 bases from J, with 8 bases in between. The CDR3 consists of 11 residues. CDR3 DNA sequence: TGCAGTGCAAGCCGGGATCAGCCCCAGCATTTT. Translated: CSASRDQPQHF.

The CDR3 sequence is CASSQDQNTEAFF. CDR3 sequence (DNA): TGTGCCAGCAGCCAAGATCAGAACACTGAAGCTTTCTTT. The chain employs TRBV14 and TRBJ1-1, with D uncertain. The CDR3 sequence is 13 residues long. Germline CDR1 and CDR2: SGHDN and FVKESK. V lost 0 bases and J 1 base, leaving 3 bases between the germline ends.

This chain uses TRBV10-3 with TRBJ2-7; tentative D call: TRBD2 (6 bases). Germline V gene sequence: CDR1 ENHRY, CDR2 SYGVKD. Trimming removed 3 bases from V and 1 base from J, with 13 bases in between. This CDR3 is 15 amino acids long. CDR3 sequence reads: CAISDSSVRSYEQYF. In DNA form, the CDR3 reads TGTGCCATCAGTGATTCTAGCGTGAGATCCTACGAGCAGTACTTC.

The chain uses TRBV18 and TRBJ2-5; maybe TRBD2 (6 bases). This CDR3 is 15 amino acids long. The germline V and J ends were trimmed by 5 bases and 3 bases, with 16 bases remaining between them. Looked up from germline, CDR1 is KGHSH and CDR2 is LQKENI. DNA for the CDR3: TGTGCCAGCTCAAGACCTTTATCGGGAGAAGAGACCCAGTACTTC. It is translated as CASSRPLSGEETQYF.

This clonotype was seen a few times. An end of the junction differs from the germline gene, which may be a read error. The V call is TRBV5-1, the J call TRBJ2-7; a possible D gene is TRBD2 (6 bases). CDR1 and CDR2 (germline): SGHRS, YFSETQ. This CDR3 has 14 residues. This CDR3 is CASSLSGLSYEQYF. The CDR3 DNA reads as TGTGCCAGCAGCTTATCGGGACTCTCCTACGAGCAGTACTTC.

The rearrangement joins TRBV7-9 to TRBJ2-1; TRBD2 matches 9 bases. This CDR3 is 14 amino acids long. Trimming cost V 5 bases and J 7 bases; bases outside gene matches: 6. Germline V CDR1 and CDR2: SEHNR, FQNEAQ (reference sequence). In nucleotides, the CDR3 is TGTGCCAGCAGCCTCCTTCTAGCGGGGAATGAGCAGTTCTTC. As protein: CASSLLLAGNEQFF.

The rearrangement joins TRBV28 to TRBJ2-7, with D perhaps matching TRBD1 (5 bases). The CDR3 covers 11 residues. CDR1 is MDHEN, CDR2 SYDVKM, per germline. In DNA, the CDR3 is TGTGTTGTAACAGGATCCTACGAGCAGTACTTC. Protein: CVVTGSYEQYF.

The J gene is TRBJ2-3, the V gene TRBV7-8; 8 nucleotides align to TRBD2. The CDR3 is 18 amino acids. V lost 4 bases, J lost 0 bases, and 12 bases stayed unmatched. The germline V gene encodes CDR1 SGHVS and CDR2 FQNEAQ. As DNA, the CDR3 is TGTGCCAGCAGCTCCCCGGGGGGGCAGGGCCCTAGCACAGATACGCAGTATTTT. Amino acids: CASSSPGGQGPSTDTQYF.

This clonotype occurred a few times. The chain joins TRBV18 to TRBJ1-2, with TRBD1 as a possible D gene (5 bases). The CDR3 is 14 residues long. Germline V gene lookup returns CDR1 KGHSH and CDR2 LQKENI. The germline V and J ends were trimmed by 2 bases and 4 bases, with 11 bases remaining between them. CDR3 sequence (DNA): TGTGCCAGCTCACCAGTCGACAGTTCCTATGGCTACACCTTC. Encoded protein: CASSPVDSSYGYTF.

The chain carries TRBV5-1 and TRBJ2-1, with D perhaps TRBD1 (6 bases). Germline values: CDR1 SGHRS, CDR2 YFSETQ. The CDR3 consists of 13 residues. V was clipped by 4 bases and J by 10 bases, with 15 bases between them. The CDR3: CASSANDQGEQFF. CDR3 in DNA: TGCGCCAGCAGCGCGAACGATCAGGGGGAGCAGTTCTTC.

The chain has TRBV6-2 or TRBV6-3 and TRBJ1-1; D gene uncertain. There are 11 residues in the CDR3. Germline values: CDR1 MNHEY, CDR2 SVGEGT. Trimming took 6 bases from V and 10 from J, leaving 12 bases between them. The CDR3 here is CASSGIQGAFF. The CDR3 bases are TGTGCCAGCAGCGGTATACAAGGAGCTTTCTTT.

This clonotype was observed at least ten times. The rearrangement joins TRBV29-1 to TRBJ2-2; D is uncertain. Between the trimmed V and J ends, which lost 6 bases and 5 bases, there was a span of 4 bases. Germline assignment: CDR1 SQVTM and CDR2 ANQGSEA. This CDR3 has 10 amino acids. The CDR3 DNA is TGCAGCGTGGGTACCGGGGAGCTGTTTTTT. Residues: CSVGTGELFF.

The chain recombines TRBV10-3 with TRBJ2-2; 7 positions agree with TRBD1. V shed 5 bases, J shed 1 base, and the junction held 4 bases outside the gene matches. Germline V gives CDR1 ENHRY, CDR2 SYGVKD. CDR3 size: 15 residues. Written as DNA, the CDR3 is TGTGCCATCAGTACCGGGACAGTGAACACCGGGGAGCTGTTTTTT. The encoded protein is CAISTGTVNTGELFF.

The genes are TRBV6-5 and TRBJ1-3; no reliable D call. V gave up 0 bases and J gave up 0 bases, with 9 bases separating them. This CDR3 contains 16 residues. From germline, CDR1 is MNHEY and CDR2 SVGAGI. The DNA for the CDR3 is TGTGCCAGCAGTTACTCGGGAAGGGCCTCTGGAAACACCATATATTTT. This codes for CASSYSGRASGNTIYF.

This clonotype has only a few counts. The chain links TRBV27 to TRBJ2-7; D possibly matches TRBD1 or TRBD2 (5 bases each). The ends were cut back, 3 bases at V and 5 bases at J, with 29 bases in the middle. This CDR3 region has 19 residues. CDR1 is MNHEY and CDR2 is SMNVEV in the germline V gene (reference sequence). The CDR3 loop reads CASSFSGSSGWAGIHEQYF. The CDR3 nucleotides read TGTGCCAGCAGTTTCTCTGGTAGCTCGGGATGGGCAGGGATCCACGAGCAGTACTTC.

This rearrangement joins TRBV12-3 or TRBV12-4 to TRBJ1-2; 9 positions agree with TRBD1. The CDR3 consists of 14 residues. V lost 5 bases to trimming and J lost 6 bases; unmatched junction nucleotides: 7. CDR3 loop: CASSPGTGFNGYTF. The DNA of the CDR3 is TGTGCCAGCAGTCCCGGGACAGGGTTCAATGGCTACACCTTC.

V gene TRBV20-1 combines with J gene TRBJ1-5; D is perhaps TRBD1 (5 bases). CDR3 length equals 15 residues. Per germline, CDR1 DFQATT and CDR2 SNEGSKA (reference sequence). Deletions cut 6 bases from V and 3 bases from J, with 18 bases between. The CDR3 sequence: CSANLETVFNQPQHF. The CDR3 DNA reads as TGCAGTGCCAACCTAGAGACAGTCTTCAATCAGCCCCAGCATTTT.

Only a few counts were recorded for this clonotype. This chain connects TRBV28 to TRBJ1-6; D unresolved. Per germline, CDR1 MDHEN and CDR2 SYDVKM. Trimming removed 2 bases from V and 9 bases from J, with 11 bases in between. This CDR3 contains 14 residues. The CDR3 loop reads CASSLENRLSPLHF. The DNA of the CDR3 is TGTGCCAGCAGTTTAGAGAACAGACTTTCACCCCTCCACTTT.

The chain uses TRBV12-3 or TRBV12-4 and TRBJ2-5, with 9 bases lining up with TRBD1. Unmatched junction bases numbered 6, after V lost 6 bases and J lost 1 base. This CDR3 is 15 amino acids long. The CDR3 sequence is CASRRTGVGQETQYF. In nucleotides, the CDR3 is TGTGCCAGCAGACGGACAGGGGTTGGCCAAGAGACCCAGTACTTC.

The V gene is TRBV12-3 or TRBV12-4, the J gene TRBJ2-1, with 7 bases identical to TRBD1. This CDR3 spans 13 amino acids. V was clipped by 6 bases and J by 5 bases; unmatched bases: 4. In DNA form, the CDR3 reads TGTGCCAGCAGGTCGGACAGGCACAATGAGCAGTTCTTC. It codes for CASRSDRHNEQFF.

V is TRBV6-2 or TRBV6-3 and J is TRBJ2-7; 9 nucleotides align to TRBD1. From germline, CDR1 is MNHEY and CDR2 SVGEGT. The V gene end was trimmed by 2 bases and the J gene end by 5 bases; junction bases not matched to a gene: 7. There are 15 residues in the CDR3. The CDR3: CASSYTLQGADEQYF. The CDR3 nucleotides are TGTGCCAGCAGTTACACCCTACAGGGGGCCGACGAGCAGTACTTC.

This chain links TRBV6-2 or TRBV6-3 with TRBJ2-5; a possible D gene is TRBD2 (5 bases). Trimming removed 0 bases from V and 5 bases from J, with 13 bases in between. Germline CDR1 reads MNHEY; CDR2 reads SVGEGT. The CDR3 totals 15 residues. The DNA for the CDR3 is TGTGCCAGCAGTTACTCGATTTTGGGAGTGGAGACCCAGTACTTC. The encoded protein is CASSYSILGVETQYF.

This clonotype was detected only a few times. The V call is TRBV7-2, the J call TRBJ2-3, with no clear D. This CDR3 is 13 amino acids long. With 5 bases removed from V and 9 bases from J, the gap between germline ends came to 15 bases. Germline CDR1 SGHTA, CDR2 FQGNSA. The CDR3 is CASSPTWVGTQYF. In DNA form, the CDR3 reads TGTGCCAGCAGCCCGACATGGGTAGGGACGCAGTATTTT.

The chain links TRBV12-3 or TRBV12-4 to TRBJ2-3; 8 bases line up with TRBD1. The CDR3 consists of 20 residues. With 7 bases clipped from V and 1 base from J, the junction kept 22 bases outside the gene matches. The CDR3 is CASTPGQETFGRGGTDTQYF. The CDR3 region has the DNA TGTGCCAGCACTCCGGGACAGGAAACTTTTGGACGGGGCGGCACAGATACGCAGTATTTT.

The chain carries TRBV5-1 and TRBJ2-5, with D perhaps matching TRBD1 (5 bases). The CDR3 is 12 residues long. Germline CDR1 and CDR2: SGHRS and YFSETQ. V was pared by 2 bases and J by 3 bases, with 5 bases between. The CDR3 protein is CASSFREETQYF. The CDR3 DNA reads TGCGCCAGCAGCTTCAGGGAAGAGACCCAGTACTTC.

The CDR3 DNA is TGTGCCACCTATAAGGACGGCACACCGAACTATGGCTACACCTTC. It translates to CATYKDGTPNYGYTF. J is TRBJ1-2 and V is TRBV10-3; no clear D gene. This CDR3 has 15 residues. Per the germline V gene, CDR1 is ENHRY and CDR2 is SYGVKD. V was trimmed by 10 bases and J by 2 bases, leaving 20 bases between them.